The 2 T cell receptor beta chains reported below all come from one sample, sequenced in a study of cytomegalovirus exposure and HLA in healthy donors. Profiling relied on immunoSEQ multiplex PCR, and the TCRdb table lists in-frame clones only, not all of them. The repertoire consists of roughly 68,000 clones, with around 97% occurring once and the leading ten covering more than 2%. Sequences were obtained from PBMCs. The receptors shown here come from a man between 18 and 35 years old in good health and CMV-seronegative.

The chain uses TRBV9 and TRBJ2-7, with D possibly being TRBD1 (6 bases). The ends were cut back, 0 bases at V and 2 bases at J, with 12 bases in the middle. The CDR3 runs 15 residues. CDR1 and CDR2 from the germline V gene are SGDLS and YYNGEE. CDR3 sequence (DNA): TGTGCCAGCAGCGTAGAGGCCAGGGGCCCCTACGAGCAGTACTTC. The encoded protein is CASSVEARGPYEQYF.

The V call is TRBV11-2, the J call TRBJ2-2; 7 bases fit TRBD1. V shed 0 bases and J 6 bases; nucleotides not matched to a gene: 4. The germline CDR1 and CDR2 sequences are SGHAT and FQNNGV. This CDR3 contains 15 residues. This CDR3 reads CASSLEGTVAGELFF. The DNA of the CDR3 is TGTGCCAGCAGCTTAGAGGGGACAGTGGCCGGGGAGCTGTTTTTT. The variable domain in full, with the rest retrieved from reference TRBV11-2 and TRBJ2-2, is EAGVAQSPRYKIIEKRQSVAFWCNPISGHATLYWYQQILGQGPKLLIQFQNNGVVDDSQLPKDRFSAERLKGVDSTLKIQPAKLEDSAVYLCASSLEGTVAGELFFGEGSRLTVL.